Described below is a single TCR beta chain sequence and its context. Study processing details: The authors estimated nucleated cell counts from reference gene primer amplification. Some clones are missing from TCRdb's copy, which holds only in-frame ones; the method was immunoSEQ multiplex PCR. V, J and clone size reflect that table, while D and trimming were determined from the DNA. The table shows about 200,000 clones, with about 88% occurring only once. The CDR3 consists of 16 residues. Trimming took 2 bases from V and 5 from J, leaving 13 bases between them. CDR1 LNHNV and CDR2 YYDKDF come from the germline V gene (reference sequence). The data stem from a study of blood T cell repertoires in COVID-19. Study at large: From the United States, Italy and Spain came samples of acute and convalescent COVID-19. In each case, the material was cDNA or gDNA derived from T cells, B-cell-depleted T cells, or PBMCs.

Followed longitudinally, the Seattle patients had been enrolled during active infection. Sequencing used peripheral blood. This clonotype was sampled from a woman in her fifties or sixties with COVID-19, enrolled during active disease. V is TRBV15 and J is TRBJ1-6; D perhaps matches TRBD1 (6 bases). The CDR3 is CATSRRTGTNNSPLHF. CDR3 sequence (DNA): TGTGCCACCAGCAGACGAACAGGGACCAATAATTCACCCCTCCACTTT.